A few counts support the clone carrying this T cell receptor (beta chain). This entry belongs to a study of T-cell reconstitution after alpha-beta-depleted transplantation in children. The CDR3 extends over 13 amino acids. V lost 0 bases to trimming and J lost 2 bases, with 3 bases between them. The germline CDR1 and CDR2 sequences are LGHNA and YNFKEQ. A library of TCRbeta sequences, prepared with unique molecular identifiers, was generated. MiXCR was run by TCRdb on the PCR reads, yielding one entry per CDR3 protein. Among approximately 590,000 distinct CDR3 sequences listed, about 10% were seen once.

This receptor was taken from a human donor who donated a stem cell graft to a child with acute myeloid leukemia. This rearrangement joins TRBV4-2 to TRBJ2-3, with no clear D. The sequencing used PBMCs from the stem cell graft donor, collected from the stem cell graft. The CDR3 DNA reads TGTGCCAGCAGCCAAGAGGCCACAGATACGCAGTATTTT. Protein: CASSQEATDTQYF.